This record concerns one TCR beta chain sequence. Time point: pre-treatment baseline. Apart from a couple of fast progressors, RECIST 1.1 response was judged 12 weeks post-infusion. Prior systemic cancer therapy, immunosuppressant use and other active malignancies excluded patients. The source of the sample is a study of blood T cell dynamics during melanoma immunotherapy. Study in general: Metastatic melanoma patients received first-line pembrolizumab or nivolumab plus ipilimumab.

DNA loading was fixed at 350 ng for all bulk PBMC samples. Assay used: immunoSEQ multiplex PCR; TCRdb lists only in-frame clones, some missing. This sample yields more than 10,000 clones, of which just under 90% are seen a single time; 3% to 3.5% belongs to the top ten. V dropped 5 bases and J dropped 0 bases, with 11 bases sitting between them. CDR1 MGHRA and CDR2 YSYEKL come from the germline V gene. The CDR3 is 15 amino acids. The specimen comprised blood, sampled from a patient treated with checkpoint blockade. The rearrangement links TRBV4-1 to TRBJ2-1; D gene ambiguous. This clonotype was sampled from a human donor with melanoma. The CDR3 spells CASSDKESSYNEQFF. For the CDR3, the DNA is TGCGCCAGCAGCGATAAGGAGAGCTCCTACAATGAGCAGTTCTTC.